These 9 T cell receptor beta chains share one sample of origin, sequenced in a study of blood T cell repertoires in COVID-19. Sequencing used immunoSEQ multiplex PCR; TCRdb keeps in-frame clones, though not all of them. The table has more than 130,000 clones, around 87% seen once; the top ten hold roughly 4.3%. Sample: peripheral blood. These receptors were collected from a woman in her 40s with acute or convalescent COVID-19.

The V and J genes are TRBV6-2 or TRBV6-3 and TRBJ1-1; TRBD1 aligns across 9 bases. The germline V gene encodes CDR1 MNHEY and CDR2 SVGEGT. This CDR3 is 15 amino acids long. Unmatched junction bases numbered 5, after V lost 3 bases and J lost 3 bases. This CDR3 reads CASSYFGQGYTEAFF. As DNA, the CDR3 is TGTGCCAGCAGTTATTTCGGACAGGGGTACACTGAAGCTTTCTTT.

V and J are TRBV29-1 and TRBJ2-1; 12 nucleotides line up with TRBD2. There are 15 residues in the CDR3. The V segment lost 8 bases and the J segment 12 bases; nucleotides outside the gene matches: 17. CDR1 and CDR2 (germline): SQVTM, ANQGSEA. Written as DNA, the CDR3 is TGCAGCTCCGAAAGCAGACTAGCGGGAGTTTCTTGGCAGTTCTTC. Translation: CSSESRLAGVSWQFF.

The CDR3 nucleotides read TGTGCCAGTAGTGTTCGACAGGGAAGCTATGGCTACACCTTC. It yields the protein CASSVRQGSYGYTF. This chain joins TRBV19 and TRBJ1-2; 7 positions agree with TRBD1. In germline, CDR1 is LNHDA, CDR2 SQIVND (reference sequence). This CDR3 is 14 amino acids long. V gave up 5 bases and J gave up 4 bases; unmatched junction bases: 7.

The chain recombines TRBV11-2 with TRBJ2-7; D may be TRBD2 (5 bases). The CDR3 is 15 amino acids. The germline CDR1 and CDR2 sequences are SGHAT and FQNNGV. V was trimmed by 1 base and J by 0 bases, leaving 10 bases between them. CDR3 nucleotide sequence: TGTGCCAGCAGCTTAGTTGGGAGTACCTCCTACGAGCAGTACTTC. It specifies CASSLVGSTSYEQYF.

The chain has TRBV2 and TRBJ1-2; D possibly corresponds to TRBD1 (6 bases). CDR1 SNHLY and CDR2 FYNNEI come from the germline V gene. The germline V and J ends were trimmed by 4 bases and 1 base, with 13 bases remaining between them. CDR3 size: 15 residues. The CDR3 spells CASSGLTGLNYGYTF. The DNA of the CDR3 is TGTGCCAGCAGTGGACTGACAGGACTTAACTATGGCTACACCTTC.

CDR3 region: CASSLRGNSPLHF. CDR3 DNA: TGTGCCAGCAGCTTGAGAGGGAATTCACCCCTCCACTTT. The rearrangement uses TRBV5-6 and TRBJ1-6; D is uncertain. The CDR3 consists of 13 residues. V was cut by 1 base and J by 7 bases, with 6 bases left in between. Germline values: CDR1 SGHDT, CDR2 YYEEEE.

V gene TRBV18 combines with J gene TRBJ1-2, with a possible D match to TRBD1 (6 bases). Germline assignment: CDR1 KGHSH and CDR2 LQKENI. This CDR3 spans 15 amino acids. The germline V and J ends were trimmed by 0 bases and 4 bases, with 12 bases remaining between them. The DNA of the CDR3 is TGTGCCAGCTCACCACCGGGGGCGCGAAGCTATGGCTACACCTTC. Translated: CASSPPGARSYGYTF.

The J gene is TRBJ1-1, the V gene TRBV12-3 or TRBV12-4; TRBD1 aligns across 7 bases. The CDR3 is 13 residues long. J lost 11 bases, V lost 5 bases, and 11 bases had no gene match. The CDR3 loop is CASSPPRQGAAFF. CDR3 sequence (DNA): TGTGCCAGCAGTCCCCCCCGACAGGGAGCGGCTTTCTTT.

The chain is built from TRBV3-1 (or the pseudogene TRBV3-2) and TRBJ1-1; D is perhaps TRBD1 (5 bases). The germline V gene has CDR1 LGHDT and CDR2 YNNKEL (reference sequence). Trimming removed 0 bases at V and 10 bases at J, with 12 bases between. This CDR3 is built from 13 residues. The CDR3 sequence: CASSQESGGRAFF. The CDR3 DNA reads TGTGCCAGCAGCCAAGAATCGGGGGGGAGAGCTTTCTTT.